This T cell receptor beta chain was observed in a study of shared clonotypes between healthy human individuals. Study in general: Researchers assigned three CD4 naive, three CD4 memory, two CD8 naive and one CD8 memory plate to each donor. Study conclusions and caveats: The generation probabilities recorded for non-shared clonotypes fell below those of clonotypes shared by all four donors. Sharing across four donors was highest in naive CD4 (around 5%) and lowest in memory CD8 (about 0.4%).

This table comes from immunoSEQ multiplex PCR, and its TCRdb copy is limited to in-frame clones, with some not included. The sample contains a few million clones, approximately 92% of which appear only once. Details on this clone: Its antigen is not identified.

Trimming at V came to 4 bases and at J to 3 bases, leaving 6 bases not matched to a gene. This CDR3 is 14 amino acids long. CDR1 and CDR2 (germline): SQVTM, ANQGSEA. This receptor was taken from a man between 18 and 29 years old in good health. This sequence joins TRBV29-1 and TRBJ1-5; 7 bases fit TRBD1. Sample: naive CD4+ T cells sorted from blood. As to subset: CD45RA+ positively selected. CDR3 in amino acids: CSVGGRGINQPQHF. CDR3 DNA: TGCAGCGTTGGAGGCAGGGGGATCAATCAGCCCCAGCATTTT.